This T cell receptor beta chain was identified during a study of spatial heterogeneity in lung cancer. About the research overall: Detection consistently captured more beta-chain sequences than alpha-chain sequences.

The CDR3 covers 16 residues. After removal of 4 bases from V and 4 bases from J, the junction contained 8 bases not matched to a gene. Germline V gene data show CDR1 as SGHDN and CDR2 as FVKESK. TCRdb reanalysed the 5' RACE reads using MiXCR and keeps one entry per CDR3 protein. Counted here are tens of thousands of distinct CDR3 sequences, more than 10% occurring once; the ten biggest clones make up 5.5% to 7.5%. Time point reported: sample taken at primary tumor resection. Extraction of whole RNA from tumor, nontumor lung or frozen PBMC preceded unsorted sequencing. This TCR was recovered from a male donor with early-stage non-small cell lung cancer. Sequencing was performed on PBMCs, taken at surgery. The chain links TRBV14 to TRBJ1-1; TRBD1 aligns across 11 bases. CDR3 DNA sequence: TGTGCCAGCAGCCCGTGGGGGACAGGGGGAAGCACTGAAGCTTTCTTT. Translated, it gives CASSPWGTGGSTEAFF.